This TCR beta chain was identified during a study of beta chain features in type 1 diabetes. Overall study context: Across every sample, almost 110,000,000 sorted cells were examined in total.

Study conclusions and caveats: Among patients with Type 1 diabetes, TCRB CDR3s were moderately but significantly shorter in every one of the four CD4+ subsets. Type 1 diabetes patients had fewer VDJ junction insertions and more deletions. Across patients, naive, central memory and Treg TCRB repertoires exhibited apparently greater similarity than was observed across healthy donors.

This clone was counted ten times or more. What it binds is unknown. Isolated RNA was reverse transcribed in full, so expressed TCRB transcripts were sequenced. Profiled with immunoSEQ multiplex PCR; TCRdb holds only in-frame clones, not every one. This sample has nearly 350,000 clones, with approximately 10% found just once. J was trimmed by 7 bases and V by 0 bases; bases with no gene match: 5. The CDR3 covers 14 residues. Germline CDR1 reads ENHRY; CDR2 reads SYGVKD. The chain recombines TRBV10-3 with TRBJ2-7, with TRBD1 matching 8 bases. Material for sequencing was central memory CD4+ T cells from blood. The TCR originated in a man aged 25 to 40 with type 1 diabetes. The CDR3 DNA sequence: TGTGCCATCAGTGAGTCCCAGGGGGCGCGGGAGCAGTACTTC. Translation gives CAISESQGAREQYF.